One and the same sample provided the 11 T cell receptor beta chains below, sequenced in a study of OX40 agonist ivuxolimab in advanced cancers. This table comes from immunoSEQ multiplex PCR, and its TCRdb copy is limited to in-frame clones, with some not included. The sample includes 74,000 or so clones, roughly 93% of them seen just once. This sample comprised CD4+ or CD8+ T cells sorted from blood, obtained in a trial of the OX40 agonist ivuxolimab. Every receptor here comes from an adult with an advanced solid tumor such as melanoma, head and neck, liver or kidney cancer.

This chain joins TRBV7-9 and TRBJ1-3, with 7 positions matching TRBD1. The junction had 8 bases not matched to a gene; V was cut back by 3 bases and J by 3 bases. The CDR3 extends over 16 amino acids. Germline assignment: CDR1 SEHNR and CDR2 FQNEAQ (reference sequence). The CDR3: CASSFTGATGGNTIYF. DNA of the CDR3: TGTGCCAGCAGCTTCACAGGGGCCACTGGTGGAAACACCATATATTTT.

The chain is built from TRBV7-9 and TRBJ1-4; D possibly corresponds to TRBD1 (5 bases). The V gene lost 5 bases and the J gene lost 8 bases, with 18 bases spanning the gap. This CDR3 region has 15 residues. Germline CDR1 and CDR2: SEHNR and FQNEAQ (reference sequence). The DNA for the CDR3 is TGTGCCAGCAGCCCCCCCCCGGCAGGGAGGGAAAAACTGTTTTTT. It encodes CASSPPPAGREKLFF.

The V call is TRBV27, the J call TRBJ2-7; TRBD2 agrees at 10 bases. J lost 0 bases, V lost 6 bases, and 5 bases had no gene match. The CDR3 runs to 15 residues. Germline V gene sequence: CDR1 MNHEY, CDR2 SMNVEV (reference sequence). The CDR3 protein is CASRASGGSSYEQYF. The CDR3 DNA reads TGTGCCAGCAGGGCTAGCGGGGGAAGCTCCTACGAGCAGTACTTC.

J is TRBJ2-2 and V is TRBV28, with 11 bases lining up with TRBD2. J gave up 3 bases and V 5 bases, and 11 bases lay outside the gene matches. The length of the CDR3 is 18 residues. Germline lookup yields CDR1 MDHEN and CDR2 SYDVKM. CDR3 nucleotide sequence: TGTGCCAGCAGTGGGGCTAGCGGGGGGTCCTTCCACACCGGGGAGCTGTTTTTT. Encoded protein: CASSGASGGSFHTGELFF. Supplemented by reference TRBV28 and TRBJ2-2, the full variable domain reads DVKVTQSSRYLVKRTGEKVFLECVQDMDHENMFWYRQDPGLGLRLIYFSYDVKMKEKGDIPEGYSVSREKKERFSLILESASTNQTSMYLCASSGASGGSFHTGELFFGEGSRLTVL.

This chain joins TRBV7-2 and TRBJ2-3; TRBD1 matches 8 bases. Germline V gene sequence: CDR1 SGHTA, CDR2 FQGNSA. Trimming cost V 5 bases and J 3 bases; bases outside gene matches: 7. The CDR3 has 15 residues. CDR3 in DNA: TGTGCCAGCAGCAAGGACAGGGTGGAAACAGATACGCAGTATTTT. Translation: CASSKDRVETDTQYF.

The CDR3: CASHPDRDTEAFF. In DNA form, the CDR3 reads TGTGCCAGCCACCCAGACAGGGACACTGAAGCTTTCTTT. The chain links TRBV2 to TRBJ1-1; 7 bases are a match to TRBD1. CDR1 and CDR2 from the germline V gene are SNHLY and FYNNEI. V dropped 8 bases and J dropped 3; count of bases not matched to a gene: 6. The CDR3 runs 13 residues.

The chain uses TRBV5-4 and TRBJ1-4; TRBD1 is a possible D gene (6 bases). Trimming removed 4 bases at V and 3 bases at J, with 16 bases between. Per the germline V gene, CDR1 is SGHNT and CDR2 is YYREEE (reference sequence). The CDR3 sequence is 16 residues long. The CDR3 region is CASSSRGAGANEKLFF. The CDR3 DNA is TGTGCCAGCAGCAGCAGGGGCGCTGGGGCTAATGAAAAACTGTTTTTT.

The chain combines TRBV5-1 with TRBJ1-5, with D maybe TRBD1 (5 bases). Germline V gene sequence: CDR1 SGHRS, CDR2 YFSETQ. The CDR3 extends over 13 amino acids. V gave up 0 bases and J gave up 5 bases, with 6 bases separating them. The DNA for the CDR3 is TGCGCCAGCAGCTTGGAACAGGATCAGCCCCAGCATTTT. It yields the protein CASSLEQDQPQHF.

This sequence joins TRBV28 and TRBJ2-3, with TRBD2 matching over 11 bases. Germline CDR1 MDHEN, CDR2 SYDVKM. V shed 6 bases, J shed 0 bases, and the junction held 5 bases outside the gene matches. The CDR3 extends over 16 amino acids. CDR3 sequence reads: CASRLAGAASTDTQYF. CDR3 DNA: TGTGCCAGCAGACTAGCGGGGGCGGCTAGCACAGATACGCAGTATTTT.

The gene calls are TRBV4-3 and TRBJ2-1, with 7 bases aligning to TRBD2. This CDR3 has 17 residues. CDR1 is LGHNA and CDR2 is YSLEER in the germline V gene. V shed 1 base and J 0 bases; nucleotides not matched to a gene: 6. This CDR3 is CASSQGLASGSYNEQFF. CDR3 in DNA: TGCGCCAGCAGCCAAGGGCTCGCTAGCGGCTCCTACAATGAGCAGTTCTTC.

The J gene is TRBJ2-3, the V gene TRBV4-3, with D uncertain. The V gene lost 1 base and the J gene lost 2 bases, with 10 bases spanning the gap. CDR3 size: 15 residues. Germline CDR1 is LGHNA and CDR2 is YSLEER. This chain's CDR3 is CASSQVKGSTDTQYF. The CDR3 bases are TGCGCCAGCAGCCAAGTTAAGGGATCCACAGATACGCAGTATTTT.